This passage covers 30 T cell receptor beta chains from one sample sequenced in a study of identical twins. TCRdb recomputed calls from the 5' RACE reads with MiXCR, one row per CDR3 protein. Of more than 650,000 distinct CDR3 sequences listed, less than 7% are singletons. The sample was naive T cells sorted from blood. All receptors come from a man younger than 35 in good health.

This clonotype appeared a few times. V usage is TRBV20-1 and J usage is TRBJ2-7; tentatively, D is TRBD1 or TRBD2 (5 bases each). CDR3 length: 14 amino acids. Trimming shortened V by 2 bases and J by 4 bases, and 15 bases separated the two germline ends. Germline V gives CDR1 DFQATT, CDR2 SNEGSKA (reference sequence). For the CDR3, the DNA is TGCAGTGCTAGACCCCCGGGGCGATCATACGAGCAGTACTTC. It yields the protein CSARPPGRSYEQYF.

This clonotype was counted ten times or more. The gene calls are TRBV7-2 and TRBJ2-7; 7 bases line up with TRBD2. V gave up 5 bases and J gave up 3 bases; unmatched junction bases: 4. Germline CDR1 SGHTA, CDR2 FQGNSA. The CDR3 has 13 amino acids. The CDR3 bases are TGTGCCAGCAGCAGGGGCGGGGGCTACGAGCAGTACTTC. It yields the protein CASSRGGGYEQYF.

This clonotype was counted a few times. V gene TRBV5-1 combines with J gene TRBJ2-5, with 7 bases aligning to TRBD1. The CDR3 is 15 residues long. After removal of 4 bases from V and 5 bases from J, the junction contained 11 bases not matched to a gene. Germline V gene lookup returns CDR1 SGHRS and CDR2 YFSETQ. The CDR3 spells CASSQTTGWGETQYF. The CDR3 region has the DNA TGCGCCAGCAGCCAAACGACAGGGTGGGGGGAGACCCAGTACTTC.

The chain employs TRBV2 and TRBJ2-3, with 9 bases lining up with TRBD1. V dropped 9 bases and J dropped 0; count of bases not matched to a gene: 4. Germline assignment: CDR1 SNHLY and CDR2 FYNNEI. The CDR3 runs 14 residues. The CDR3 coding sequence is TGTGCCAGTCAACAGGGGGCAAGCACAGATACGCAGTATTTT. This encodes CASQQGASTDTQYF.

The chain couples TRBV12-3 or TRBV12-4 to TRBJ2-5; 11 positions match TRBD2. Losses at the gene ends were 6 bases for V and 5 bases for J; bases not matched to a gene: 8. The CDR3 is 15 residues long. The CDR3 DNA sequence: TGTGCCAGCAGCCTAGCGGGAGGTTGCTGGGAGACCCAGTACTTC. Translated, it gives CASSLAGGCWETQYF.

In its sample, this clonotype was seen a few times. V gene TRBV14 combines with J gene TRBJ2-5; the D is unclear. Germline V gene lookup returns CDR1 SGHDN and CDR2 FVKESK. V was trimmed by 5 bases and J by 2 bases, leaving 9 bases between them. This CDR3 comprises 13 residues. The CDR3, as DNA: TGTGCCAGCAGCAAGAGAAGTCAAGAGACCCAGTACTTC. Protein sequence: CASSKRSQETQYF.

This clonotype has more than one count but fewer than ten. This chain uses TRBV11-2 with TRBJ2-3, with 13 positions matching TRBD2. This CDR3 is 19 amino acids long. With 4 bases clipped from V and 2 bases from J, the junction kept 12 bases outside the gene matches. Germline CDR1 reads SGHAT; CDR2 reads FQNNGV. This chain's CDR3 is CASSWDRPGTSGTTDTQYF. In nucleotides, the CDR3 is TGTGCCAGCAGCTGGGACAGGCCCGGGACTAGCGGGACCACAGATACGCAGTATTTT.

This clonotype was counted many times. V gene TRBV15 combines with J gene TRBJ1-1; D remains ambiguous. The V gene lost 5 bases and the J gene lost 7 bases, with 20 bases spanning the gap. The germline V gene has CDR1 LNHNV and CDR2 YYDKDF (reference sequence). The CDR3 has 15 amino acids. The CDR3 protein is CATSPREPIVLEAFF. The DNA of the CDR3 is TGTGCCACCAGCCCCCGGGAGCCTATTGTCCTTGAAGCTTTCTTT.

In this sample, this clonotype turned up many times. This sequence joins TRBV7-9 and TRBJ1-1; unclear D gene. Trimming took off 7 bases at V and 1 base at J, with 13 bases between the two ends. The CDR3 is 14 residues long. Germline V lookup: CDR1 SEHNR, CDR2 FQNEAQ (reference sequence). CDR3 region: CASTPATENTEAFF. The CDR3 coding sequence is TGTGCCAGCACTCCTGCAACGGAGAACACTGAAGCTTTCTTT.

This clonotype was seen ten or more times. V usage is TRBV28 and J usage is TRBJ2-3; D not resolved. Between the trimmed V and J ends, which lost 6 bases and 6 bases, there was a span of 13 bases. Germline CDR1 MDHEN, CDR2 SYDVKM. The CDR3 covers 13 residues. CDR3 sequence reads: CASRPTGGDTQYF. Written as DNA, the CDR3 is TGTGCCAGCAGACCGACTGGTGGGGATACGCAGTATTTT.

There are many counts of this clonotype. The V gene is TRBV12-3 or TRBV12-4, the J gene TRBJ1-2; D ambiguous. The CDR3 is made up of 13 amino acids. Trimming cost V 6 bases and J 5 bases, with 13 bases left between them. The CDR3 loop is CASSPTQGYGYTF. The DNA of the CDR3 is TGTGCCAGCAGCCCCACCCAAGGATATGGCTACACCTTC.

Many counts were recorded for this clonotype. V is TRBV7-2 and J is TRBJ1-1; D possibly corresponds to TRBD1 (6 bases). The CDR3 loop spans 14 amino acids. Germline V CDR1 and CDR2: SGHTA, FQGNSA. Trimming removed 6 bases from V and 1 base from J, with 12 bases in between. CDR3 region: CASRRGTGNTEAFF. The CDR3 nucleotides are TGTGCCAGCAGGAGGGGGACGGGGAACACTGAAGCTTTCTTT.

J is TRBJ2-5 and V is TRBV20-1; 9 nucleotides agree with TRBD2. Germline lookup yields CDR1 DFQATT and CDR2 SNEGSKA (reference sequence). This CDR3 spans 15 amino acids. With 0 bases clipped from V and 5 bases from J, the junction kept 7 bases outside the gene matches. This chain's CDR3 is CSARESAGGGETQYF. CDR3 DNA: TGCAGTGCTAGAGAGTCAGCGGGAGGCGGGGAGACCCAGTACTTC.

This clonotype turned up a few times. CDR3 nucleotide sequence: TGCGCCAGCAGCTTTTTTACCGGGACAGGGGGAGCACCATATGGCTACACCTTC. Its translation: CASSFFTGTGGAPYGYTF. The genes are TRBV5-1 and TRBJ1-2; 11 positions match TRBD1. V gave up 2 bases and J gave up 5 bases; unmatched junction bases: 14. This CDR3 region has 18 residues. Germline CDR1 SGHRS, CDR2 YFSETQ.

This clonotype was observed at least ten times. The chain recombines TRBV29-1 with TRBJ2-7; 7 nucleotides align to TRBD2. The CDR3 length is 12 residues. The germline CDR1 and CDR2 sequences are SQVTM and ANQGSEA. Losses at the gene ends were 7 bases for V and 4 bases for J; bases not matched to a gene: 7. The CDR3 sequence: CSARGSGYEQYV. Written as DNA, the CDR3 is TGCAGCGCCCGCGGGAGTGGTTACGAGCAGTACGTC.

J is TRBJ2-1 and V is TRBV7-2; TRBD2 matches at 8 bases. Germline lookup yields CDR1 SGHTA and CDR2 FQGNSA. The junction had 8 bases not matched to a gene; V was cut back by 6 bases and J by 7 bases. The CDR3 is 14 amino acids. The CDR3 DNA follows: TGTGCCAGCAGGGTGGGACTAGAGTTTAATGAGCAGTTCTTC. Amino acids: CASRVGLEFNEQFF.

A few counts support this clonotype. V and J are TRBV12-3 or TRBV12-4 and TRBJ1-1; no clear D. Trimming took 6 bases from V and 0 from J, leaving 5 bases between them. The CDR3 extends over 12 amino acids. CDR3 region: CASRLVNTEAFF. CDR3 DNA sequence: TGTGCCAGCAGATTGGTGAACACTGAAGCTTTCTTT.

The sample holds a few counts of this clonotype. The chain employs TRBV7-3 and TRBJ2-1, with D perhaps matching TRBD1 (6 bases). CDR3 length: 12 amino acids. V shed 0 bases and J shed 10 bases, with 7 bases lying between them. From germline, CDR1 is SGHTA and CDR2 FQGTGA. The CDR3 DNA is TGTGCCAGCAGCTTAACGACAGGAGAGCAGTTCTTC. Protein: CASSLTTGEQFF.

The chain recombines TRBV5-5 with TRBJ2-2; TRBD1 agrees at 12 bases. Germline CDR1 reads SGHKS; CDR2 reads YYEKEE (reference sequence). With 4 bases clipped from V and 6 bases from J, the junction kept 4 bases outside the gene matches. This CDR3 spans 15 amino acids. This CDR3 reads CASSLGTGGAGELFF. The CDR3 DNA sequence: TGTGCCAGCAGCCTCGGGACAGGGGGCGCCGGGGAGCTGTTTTTT.

This chain links TRBV5-1 with TRBJ2-5; D unresolved. Germline assignment: CDR1 SGHRS and CDR2 YFSETQ. This CDR3 contains 14 residues. V shed 0 bases and J shed 3 bases, with 9 bases lying between them. The CDR3 region is CASSLVAVKETQYF. DNA of the CDR3: TGCGCCAGCAGCTTGGTCGCAGTAAAAGAGACCCAGTACTTC.

In its sample, this clonotype was seen a few times. This chain uses TRBV6-5 with TRBJ2-1, with 8 bases aligning to TRBD1. V gave up 1 base and J gave up 7 bases; unmatched junction bases: 9. CDR3 size: 16 residues. The germline V gene has CDR1 MNHEY and CDR2 SVGAGI. CDR3 sequence reads: CASSYFAGGEKNEQFF. The CDR3 DNA sequence: TGTGCCAGCAGTTACTTCGCAGGGGGCGAAAAGAATGAGCAGTTCTTC.

V and J are TRBV27 and TRBJ2-7, with 11 bases aligning to TRBD1. Per germline, CDR1 MNHEY and CDR2 SMNVEV (reference sequence). Losses at the gene ends were 6 bases for V and 0 bases for J; bases not matched to a gene: 4. The CDR3 consists of 15 residues. The CDR3 reads CASRKGTGGSYEQYF. In nucleotides, the CDR3 is TGTGCCAGCAGGAAAGGGACAGGGGGCTCCTACGAGCAGTACTTC.

This clonotype has more than one count but fewer than ten. The V call is TRBV7-8, the J call TRBJ2-7, with 10 bases fitting TRBD1. The germline CDR1 and CDR2 sequences are SGHVS and FQNEAQ. J gave up 3 bases and V 6 bases, and 8 bases lay outside the gene matches. The CDR3 runs 15 residues. CDR3 sequence reads: CASSRTGGSYYEQYF. The CDR3 DNA is TGTGCCAGCAGTCGGACAGGGGGATCTTACTACGAGCAGTACTTC.

This CDR3 is CASSGAPTSGSINEQFF. Written as DNA, the CDR3 is TGCGCCAGCAGTGGCGCCCCAACTAGCGGGAGTATCAATGAGCAGTTCTTC. The rearrangement links TRBV10-2 to TRBJ2-1, with TRBD2 identical over 11 bases. Trimming took 4 bases from V and 6 from J; bases not matched to a gene: 11. Per germline, CDR1 WSHSY and CDR2 SAAADI. The CDR3 covers 17 residues.

This clonotype was picked up many times. The chain joins TRBV18 to TRBJ2-1, with 7 nucleotides matching TRBD1. Trimming at V came to 2 bases and at J to 5 bases, leaving 9 bases not matched to a gene. The CDR3 has 16 residues. The germline gives CDR1 KGHSH, CDR2 LQKENI. The CDR3 sequence is CASSPFGTAQNNEQFF. The CDR3, as DNA: TGTGCCAGCTCACCATTCGGGACAGCACAAAACAATGAGCAGTTCTTC.

This rearrangement joins TRBV7-9 to TRBJ2-1, with D perhaps given as TRBD1 or TRBD2 (5 bases each). Germline lookup yields CDR1 SEHNR and CDR2 FQNEAQ (reference sequence). The CDR3 covers 16 residues. V gave up 5 bases and J gave up 7 bases, with 21 bases separating them. The CDR3 DNA reads as TGTGCCAGCAGCCGCATCGTATGGGGGTTCGCGAATGAGCAGTTCTTC. It codes for CASSRIVWGFANEQFF.

The table lists this clonotype with many counts. The rearrangement uses TRBV5-6 and TRBJ2-7; no reliable D call. V was shortened by 1 base and J by 5 bases, with 7 bases between the two germline ends. The CDR3 loop spans 12 amino acids. Germline V gene lookup returns CDR1 SGHDT and CDR2 YYEEEE. CDR3 region: CASSLRGHEQYF. CDR3 bases: TGTGCCAGCAGCTTGAGAGGCCACGAGCAGTACTTC.

The sample holds a few counts of this clonotype. J is TRBJ2-1 and V is TRBV19, with 7 bases lining up with TRBD1. CDR1 and CDR2 from the germline V gene are LNHDA and SQIVND (reference sequence). CDR3 length equals 13 residues. V shed 6 bases, J shed 7 bases, and the junction held 6 bases outside the gene matches. DNA of the CDR3: TGTGCCAGTAGGAACAGGGGAGAGAATGAGCAGTTCTTC. Residues: CASRNRGENEQFF. Using reference TRBV19 and TRBJ2-1 for the parts outside the CDR3, the full variable domain is DGGITQSPKYLFRKEGQNVTLSCEQNLNHDAMYWYRQDPGQGLRLIYYSQIVNDFQKGDIAEGYSVSREKKESFPLTVTSAQKNPTAFYLCASRNRGENEQFFGPGTRLTVL.

This clonotype was seen a few times. The chain employs TRBV10-2 and TRBJ2-1, with D possibly matching TRBD1 (6 bases). Looked up from germline, CDR1 is WSHSY and CDR2 is SAAADI. This CDR3 is 15 amino acids long. V gave up 6 bases and J gave up 4 bases, with 16 bases separating them. The CDR3 loop is CASREVRDKYNEQFF. The CDR3 DNA reads TGCGCCAGCAGAGAAGTCCGGGACAAATACAATGAGCAGTTCTTC.

There are many counts of this clonotype. V gene TRBV10-3 combines with J gene TRBJ2-1, with 7 positions matching TRBD2. Trimming took 8 bases from V and 2 from J; bases not matched to a gene: 6. The CDR3 runs to 14 residues. CDR1 and CDR2 from the germline V gene are ENHRY and SYGVKD. CDR3 sequence: CAISGGVTYNEQFF. The CDR3 bases are TGTGCCATCTCGGGGGGAGTCACCTACAATGAGCAGTTCTTC.